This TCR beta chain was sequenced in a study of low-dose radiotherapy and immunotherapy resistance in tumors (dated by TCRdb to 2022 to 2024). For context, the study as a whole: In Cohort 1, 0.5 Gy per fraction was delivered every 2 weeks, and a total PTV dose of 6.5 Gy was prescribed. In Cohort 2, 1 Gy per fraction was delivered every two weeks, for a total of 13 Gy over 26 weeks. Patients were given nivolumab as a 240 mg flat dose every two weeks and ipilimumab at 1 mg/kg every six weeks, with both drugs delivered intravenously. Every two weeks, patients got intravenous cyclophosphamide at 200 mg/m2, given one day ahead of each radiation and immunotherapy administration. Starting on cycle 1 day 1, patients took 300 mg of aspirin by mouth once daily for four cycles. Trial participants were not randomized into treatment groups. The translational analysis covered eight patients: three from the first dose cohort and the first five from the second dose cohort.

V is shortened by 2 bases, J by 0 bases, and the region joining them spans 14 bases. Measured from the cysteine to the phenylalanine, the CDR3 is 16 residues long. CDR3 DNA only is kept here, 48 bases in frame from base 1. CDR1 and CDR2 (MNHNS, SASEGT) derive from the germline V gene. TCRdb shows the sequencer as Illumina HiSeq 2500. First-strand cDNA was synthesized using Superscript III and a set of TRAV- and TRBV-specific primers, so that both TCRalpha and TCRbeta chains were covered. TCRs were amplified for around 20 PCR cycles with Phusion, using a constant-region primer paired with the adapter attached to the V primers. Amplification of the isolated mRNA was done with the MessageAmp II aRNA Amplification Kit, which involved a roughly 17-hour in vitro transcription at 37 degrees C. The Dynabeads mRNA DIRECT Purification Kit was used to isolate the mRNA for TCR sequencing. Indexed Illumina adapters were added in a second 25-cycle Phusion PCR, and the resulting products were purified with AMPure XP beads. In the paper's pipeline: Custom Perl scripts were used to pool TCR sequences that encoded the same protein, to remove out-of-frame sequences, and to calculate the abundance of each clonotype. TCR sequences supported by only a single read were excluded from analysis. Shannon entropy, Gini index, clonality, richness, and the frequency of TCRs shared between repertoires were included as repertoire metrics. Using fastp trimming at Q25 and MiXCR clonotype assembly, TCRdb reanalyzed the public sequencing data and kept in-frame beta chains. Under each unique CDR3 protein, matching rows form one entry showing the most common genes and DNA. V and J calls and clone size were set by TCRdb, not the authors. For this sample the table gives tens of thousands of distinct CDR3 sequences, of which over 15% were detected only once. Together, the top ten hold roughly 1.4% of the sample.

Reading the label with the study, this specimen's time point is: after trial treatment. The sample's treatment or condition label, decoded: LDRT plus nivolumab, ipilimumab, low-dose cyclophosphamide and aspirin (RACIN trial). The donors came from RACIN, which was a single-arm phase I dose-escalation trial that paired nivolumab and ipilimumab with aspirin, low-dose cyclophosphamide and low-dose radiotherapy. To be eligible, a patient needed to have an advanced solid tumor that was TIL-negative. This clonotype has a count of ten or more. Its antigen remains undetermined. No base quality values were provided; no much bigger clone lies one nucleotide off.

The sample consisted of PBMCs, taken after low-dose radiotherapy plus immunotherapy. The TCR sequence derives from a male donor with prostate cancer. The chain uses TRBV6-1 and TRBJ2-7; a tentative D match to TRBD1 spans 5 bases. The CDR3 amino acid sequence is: CASSEYRQSSSYEQYF. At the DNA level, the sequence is TGTGCCAGCAGTGAATACCGACAGTCGAGCTCCTACGAGCAGTACTTC.